The rows below give T cell receptor beta chains drawn from one sample of a study of blood T cell repertoires in COVID-19. Clones were sequenced by immunoSEQ multiplex PCR, and TCRdb holds only the in-frame ones, with some missing. The sample yields about 20,000 clones, roughly nine tenths seen once. The sample comprised peripheral blood. Receptors were obtained from a human donor with active COVID-19. The donor label of this sample is uncertain. The CDR3 runs from the conserved cysteine through the conserved F or W. Each record gives: V gene, J gene, D gene, clone size, CDR3 DNA, CDR3 protein. A D gene is named only where the DNA matches it firmly. Size is omitted from some rows. Given values are once, few, many or a class for expanded clones.

v_gene: TRBV29-1
j_gene: TRBJ2-5
d_gene: TRBD2
abundance: -
CDR3nt: TGCAGCGCGGGACTAGCGGGGGCACAAGAGACCCAGTACTTC
CDR3aa: CSAGLAGAQETQYF

v_gene: TRBV10-1
j_gene: TRBJ1-3
d_gene: TRBD1
abundance: -
CDR3nt: TGCGCCAGCAGTGAGTTTCAGGGGGCGAATGGAAACACCATATATTTT
CDR3aa: CASSEFQGANGNTIYF

v_gene: TRBV19
j_gene: TRBJ2-5
d_gene: -
abundance: -
CDR3nt: TGTGCCAGTAGTATAACAGGGGAGACCCAGTACTTC
CDR3aa: CASSITGETQYF

v_gene: TRBV7-2
j_gene: TRBJ1-4
d_gene: -
abundance: few
CDR3nt: TGTGCCAGCAGCTTAAGGCGACAGACTAATGAAAAACTGTTTTTT
CDR3aa: CASSLRRQTNEKLFF

v_gene: TRBV18
j_gene: TRBJ2-7
d_gene: TRBD2
abundance: -
CDR3nt: TGTGCCAGCTCACCACCGGGACTAGCTTACGAGCAGTACTTC
CDR3aa: CASSPPGLAYEQYF

v_gene: TRBV5-4
j_gene: TRBJ2-2
d_gene: TRBD2
abundance: -
CDR3nt: TGTGCCAGCAGGTGGGGCACTAGCGTATACACCGGGGAGCTGTTTTTT
CDR3aa: CASRWGTSVYTGELFF

v_gene: TRBV28
j_gene: TRBJ1-2
d_gene: TRBD1
abundance: -
CDR3nt: TGTGCCAGCACCCCCGGGACAGCCGGCTATGGCTACACCTTC
CDR3aa: CASTPGTAGYGYTF

v_gene: TRBV3-1/TRBV3-2
j_gene: TRBJ2-5
d_gene: -
abundance: -
CDR3nt: TGTGCCAGCAGCCTTCACCCAACACATTCGGAGACCCAGTACTTC
CDR3aa: CASSLHPTHSETQYF

v_gene: TRBV6-5
j_gene: TRBJ1-5
d_gene: TRBD1
abundance: -
CDR3nt: TGTGCCAGCAGAAGGACAGGGGGGAATCAGCCCCAGCATTTT
CDR3aa: CASRRTGGNQPQHF

v_gene: TRBV18
j_gene: TRBJ1-3
d_gene: -
abundance: -
CDR3nt: TGTGCCAGCTCACCACTGACATCTGGAAACACCATATATTTT
CDR3aa: CASSPLTSGNTIYF

v_gene: TRBV24-1
j_gene: TRBJ2-1
d_gene: TRBD2
abundance: -
CDR3nt: TGTGCCACCAGTGGACTAGCGGGAGAAAACTACAATGAGCAGTTCTTC
CDR3aa: CATSGLAGENYNEQFF

v_gene: TRBV4-1
j_gene: TRBJ2-3
d_gene: -
abundance: -
CDR3nt: TGCGCCAGCAGCCCCACTATACAGGTCACAGATACGCAGTATTTT
CDR3aa: CASSPTIQVTDTQYF

v_gene: TRBV30
j_gene: TRBJ2-7
d_gene: TRBD2
abundance: -
CDR3nt: TGTGCCTGGAGTCCGGGGGGGAACGGCGAGCAGTACTTC
CDR3aa: CAWSPGGNGEQYF

v_gene: TRBV4-2
j_gene: TRBJ2-7
d_gene: -
abundance: -
CDR3nt: TGTGCCAGCAGCCAGGAGGGGCCCTACGAGCAGTACTTC
CDR3aa: CASSQEGPYEQYF

v_gene: TRBV5-1
j_gene: TRBJ2-3
d_gene: TRBD2
abundance: -
CDR3nt: TGCGCCAGCAGCCCCCCTAGCGGGGGTAACCCTAGCACAGATACGCAGTATTTT
CDR3aa: CASSPPSGGNPSTDTQYF

v_gene: TRBV15
j_gene: TRBJ2-1
d_gene: -
abundance: -
CDR3nt: TGTGCCACCAGAGGCGGGGACTCCTACAATGAGCAGTTCTTC
CDR3aa: CATRGGDSYNEQFF

v_gene: TRBV4-3
j_gene: TRBJ2-7
d_gene: -
abundance: -
CDR3nt: TGCGCCAGCAGCCAAGGACTATCCTACGAGCAGTACTTC
CDR3aa: CASSQGLSYEQYF

v_gene: TRBV11-3
j_gene: TRBJ2-3
d_gene: TRBD1
abundance: -
CDR3nt: TGTGCCAGCAGTTCCATGCAGGGGGCTGGGGATACGCAGTATTTT
CDR3aa: CASSSMQGAGDTQYF

v_gene: TRBV2
j_gene: TRBJ2-5
d_gene: -
abundance: once
CDR3nt: TGTGCCAGCAGTGAACCCGACAGACAAGAGACCCAGTACTTC
CDR3aa: CASSEPDRQETQYF

v_gene: TRBV7-9
j_gene: TRBJ2-1
d_gene: TRBD1
abundance: -
CDR3nt: TGTGCCAGCAGCCGGGGACAGGGGGCCTACAATGAGCAGTTCTTC
CDR3aa: CASSRGQGAYNEQFF

v_gene: TRBV7-2
j_gene: TRBJ2-5
d_gene: -
abundance: -
CDR3nt: TGTGCCAGCAGCCGTTTTCAAGAGACCCAGTACTTC
CDR3aa: CASSRFQETQYF

v_gene: TRBV28
j_gene: TRBJ2-7
d_gene: TRBD1
abundance: -
CDR3nt: TGTGCCAGCCATTCGACAGGGTCGGACTACGAGCAGTACTTC
CDR3aa: CASHSTGSDYEQYF

v_gene: TRBV5-6
j_gene: TRBJ2-1
d_gene: -
abundance: -
CDR3nt: TGTGCCAGCAGCTTGGGACCGCAGGGGACTGAGCAGTTCTTC
CDR3aa: CASSLGPQGTEQFF

v_gene: TRBV30
j_gene: TRBJ1-6
d_gene: -
abundance: -
CDR3nt: TGTGCCTGGAGGCCGGTTAGCTCCTATAATTCACCCCTCCACTTT
CDR3aa: CAWRPVSSYNSPLHF

v_gene: TRBV5-1
j_gene: TRBJ2-7
d_gene: -
abundance: -
CDR3nt: TGCGCCAGCAGCTTGTCAAGCGGGCGGGACGAGCAGTACTTC
CDR3aa: CASSLSSGRDEQYF

v_gene: TRBV7-8
j_gene: TRBJ2-3
d_gene: -
abundance: -
CDR3nt: TGTGCCAGCACCAAGGAGGTGGGAATGACAGATACGCAGTATTTT
CDR3aa: CASTKEVGMTDTQYF

v_gene: TRBV5-4
j_gene: TRBJ2-7
d_gene: TRBD2
abundance: -
CDR3nt: TGTGCCAGCAGCCCGGCGTGGAGGGCAGCGGGAGGTAGCGAGCAGTACTTC
CDR3aa: CASSPAWRAAGGSEQYF

v_gene: TRBV9
j_gene: TRBJ2-5
d_gene: TRBD2
abundance: once
CDR3nt: TGTGCCAGCAGCCCCCGACTAGCGGGAGGGGGGGAGACCCAGTACTTC
CDR3aa: CASSPRLAGGGETQYF

v_gene: TRBV28
j_gene: TRBJ1-2
d_gene: TRBD1
abundance: -
CDR3nt: TGTGCCAGCAGTACAGGGGGCGACTATGGCTACACCTTC
CDR3aa: CASSTGGDYGYTF

v_gene: TRBV5-1
j_gene: TRBJ2-1
d_gene: -
abundance: -
CDR3nt: TGCGCCAGCAGCCTTCTGGCTAGCATCTACAATGAGCAGTTCTTC
CDR3aa: CASSLLASIYNEQFF

v_gene: TRBV6-6
j_gene: TRBJ1-6
d_gene: TRBD1
abundance: once
CDR3nt: TGTGCCAGCAGTCCGGGACAGGGGAGCTCCTATAATTCACCCCTCCACTTT
CDR3aa: CASSPGQGSSYNSPLHF

v_gene: TRBV4-3
j_gene: TRBJ2-1
d_gene: TRBD1
abundance: -
CDR3nt: TGCGCCAGCAGCGCTGACAGGGGTGTCTACCAAGGGTCCACACGCGAGCAGTTCTTC
CDR3aa: CASSADRGVYQGSTREQFF

v_gene: TRBV19
j_gene: TRBJ2-2
d_gene: TRBD2
abundance: -
CDR3nt: TGTGCCAGTAGTCCCCCCCGGGCTAGCGGGAGGGGAAGAACCGGGGAGCTGTTTTTT
CDR3aa: CASSPPRASGRGRTGELFF

v_gene: TRBV4-2
j_gene: TRBJ2-1
d_gene: TRBD2
abundance: -
CDR3nt: TGTGCCAGCAGCCAATCTAGCGGGGGGGTGTACAATGAGCAGTTCTTC
CDR3aa: CASSQSSGGVYNEQFF

v_gene: TRBV3-1/TRBV3-2
j_gene: TRBJ1-6
d_gene: -
abundance: -
CDR3nt: TGTGCCAGCAGCCGTGGGGGGTTGGTGTCACCCCTCCACTTT
CDR3aa: CASSRGGLVSPLHF

v_gene: TRBV2
j_gene: TRBJ1-2
d_gene: TRBD1
abundance: -
CDR3nt: TGTGCCAGCAGGGGGACAGGTTTCTATGGCTACACCTTC
CDR3aa: CASRGTGFYGYTF

v_gene: TRBV29-1
j_gene: TRBJ2-3
d_gene: -
abundance: -
CDR3nt: TGCAGCGCCGTTACAGGGTCTAGCACAGATACGCAGTATTTT
CDR3aa: CSAVTGSSTDTQYF

v_gene: TRBV5-1
j_gene: TRBJ2-1
d_gene: -
abundance: -
CDR3nt: TGCGTCAGCAGATCGGGTGTCTCCTACAATGAGCAGTTCTTC
CDR3aa: CVSRSGVSYNEQFF

v_gene: TRBV4-1
j_gene: TRBJ1-2
d_gene: -
abundance: -
CDR3nt: TGCGCCAGCAGCCAAGCGACAGGTACTAACTATGGCTACACCTTC
CDR3aa: CASSQATGTNYGYTF

v_gene: TRBV7-7
j_gene: TRBJ2-5
d_gene: -
abundance: -
CDR3nt: TGTGCTAGCAGCCCCCTGGGCGTGCAAGAGACCCAGTACTTC
CDR3aa: CASSPLGVQETQYF

v_gene: TRBV4-3
j_gene: TRBJ2-2
d_gene: TRBD2
abundance: few
CDR3nt: TGCGCCAGCAGCCAAGCAGCGGGAGGGCCGAACACCGGGGAGCTGTTTTTT
CDR3aa: CASSQAAGGPNTGELFF

v_gene: TRBV7-2
j_gene: TRBJ1-4
d_gene: -
abundance: -
CDR3nt: TGTGCCAGCAGCTTAGTATCCAGGGGTAGGGAAAAACTGTTTTTT
CDR3aa: CASSLVSRGREKLFF

v_gene: TRBV6-2/TRBV6-3
j_gene: TRBJ1-4
d_gene: TRBD1
abundance: -
CDR3nt: TGTGCCAGCAGTCGAGCCACAGGGGCAACTAATGAAAAACTGTTTTTT
CDR3aa: CASSRATGATNEKLFF

v_gene: TRBV4-1
j_gene: TRBJ2-2
d_gene: TRBD2
abundance: -
CDR3nt: TGCGCCAGCAGCCAAGATCGGACTAGGTCCACCGGGGAGCTGTTTTTT
CDR3aa: CASSQDRTRSTGELFF

v_gene: TRBV30
j_gene: TRBJ1-1
d_gene: -
abundance: -
CDR3nt: TGTGCCTATTCCTCCGGGGGGAGGACTGAAGCTTTCTTT
CDR3aa: CAYSSGGRTEAFF

v_gene: TRBV6-5
j_gene: TRBJ1-1
d_gene: -
abundance: -
CDR3nt: TGTGCCAGCAGGCCTCCGGGTCCCAACACTGAAGCTTTCTTT
CDR3aa: CASRPPGPNTEAFF

v_gene: TRBV5-1
j_gene: TRBJ2-5
d_gene: -
abundance: -
CDR3nt: TGCGCCAGCAGCCCTGGCCCCCAAGAGACCCAGTACTTC
CDR3aa: CASSPGPQETQYF

v_gene: TRBV3-1/TRBV3-2
j_gene: TRBJ2-3
d_gene: TRBD2
abundance: -
CDR3nt: TGTGCCAGCAGCCAGCCCGGGGGGGATAGAAGGATAGATACGCAGTATTTT
CDR3aa: CASSQPGGDRRIDTQYF

v_gene: TRBV21-1
j_gene: TRBJ2-7
d_gene: -
abundance: -
CDR3nt: TGTGCCAGCAGCAAATGCGGGCCGTGCAGAACAGAATACCACTACGAGCAGTACTTC
CDR3aa: CASSKCGPCRTEYHYEQYF

v_gene: TRBV13
j_gene: TRBJ2-3
d_gene: -
abundance: -
CDR3nt: TGTGCCAGCAGCTTACAAGGGAGCCCAGATACGCAGTATTTT
CDR3aa: CASSLQGSPDTQYF

v_gene: TRBV18
j_gene: TRBJ1-6
d_gene: -
abundance: few
CDR3nt: TGTGCCAGCTCAGGAGGCCACCTCTTAAGCTCCCTCCACTTT
CDR3aa: CASSGGHLLSSLHF

v_gene: TRBV7-6
j_gene: TRBJ2-2
d_gene: -
abundance: -
CDR3nt: TGTGCCAGCAGCCATTCTAACGGCGGCACCGGGGAGCTGTTTTTT
CDR3aa: CASSHSNGGTGELFF

v_gene: TRBV29-1
j_gene: TRBJ2-7
d_gene: TRBD2
abundance: -
CDR3nt: TGCAGCGTCGAGGTCGGGGGTAGCGGGGGCTACGAGCAGTACTTC
CDR3aa: CSVEVGGSGGYEQYF

v_gene: TRBV7-3
j_gene: TRBJ2-6
d_gene: -
abundance: -
CDR3nt: TGTGCCAGCAGCTCCGCGGCTGTTGGGGCCAACGTCCTGACTTTC
CDR3aa: CASSSAAVGANVLTF

v_gene: TRBV5-1
j_gene: TRBJ2-3
d_gene: -
abundance: few
CDR3nt: TGCGCCAGCAGCTTGAGTAGCGGCCCCACAGATACGCAGTATTTT
CDR3aa: CASSLSSGPTDTQYF

v_gene: TRBV3-1/TRBV3-2
j_gene: TRBJ2-3
d_gene: TRBD2
abundance: -
CDR3nt: TGTGCCAGCAGCCAAGAGGGGAATAGCGGGAGTAGAGATACGCAGTATTTT
CDR3aa: CASSQEGNSGSRDTQYF

v_gene: TRBV3-1/TRBV3-2
j_gene: TRBJ2-7
d_gene: -
abundance: -
CDR3nt: TGTGCCAGCAGCCAAGCACAGACAGGCTCCCCGTACTTC
CDR3aa: CASSQAQTGSPYF

v_gene: TRBV6-6
j_gene: TRBJ1-2
d_gene: -
abundance: -
CDR3nt: TGTGCCAGCAGTTACTCTAACGGGGGTGGCTACACCTTC
CDR3aa: CASSYSNGGGYTF

v_gene: TRBV6-1
j_gene: TRBJ2-7
d_gene: -
abundance: -
CDR3nt: TGTGCCAGCAGTGAACGCCCCGTTAGCTCCTACGAGCAGTACTTC
CDR3aa: CASSERPVSSYEQYF

v_gene: TRBV28
j_gene: TRBJ2-5
d_gene: TRBD2
abundance: -
CDR3nt: TGTGCCAGCAGTTCCCTTTCTAGCGGGGGCAGAGAGACCCAGTACTTC
CDR3aa: CASSSLSSGGRETQYF